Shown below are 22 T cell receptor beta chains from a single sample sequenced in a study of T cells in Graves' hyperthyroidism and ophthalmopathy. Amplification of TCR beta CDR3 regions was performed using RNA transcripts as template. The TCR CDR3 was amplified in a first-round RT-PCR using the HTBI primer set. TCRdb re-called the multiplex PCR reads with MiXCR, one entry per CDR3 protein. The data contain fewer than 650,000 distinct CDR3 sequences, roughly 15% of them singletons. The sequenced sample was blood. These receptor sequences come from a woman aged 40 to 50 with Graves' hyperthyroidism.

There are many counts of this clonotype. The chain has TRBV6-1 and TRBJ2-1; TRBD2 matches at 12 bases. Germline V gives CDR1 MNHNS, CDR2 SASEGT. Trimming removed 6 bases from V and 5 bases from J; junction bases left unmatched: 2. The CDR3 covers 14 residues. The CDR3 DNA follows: TGTGCCAGCAGGGGACTAGCGGGTAACAATGAGCAGTTCTTC. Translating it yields CASRGLAGNNEQFF.

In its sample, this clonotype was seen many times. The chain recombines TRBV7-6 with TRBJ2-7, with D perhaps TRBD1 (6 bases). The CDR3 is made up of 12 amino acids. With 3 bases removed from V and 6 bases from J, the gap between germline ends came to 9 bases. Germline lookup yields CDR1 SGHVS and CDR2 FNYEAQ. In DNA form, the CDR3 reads TGTGCCAGCAGCTTTTTGGGGGCCGAGCAGTACTTC. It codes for CASSFLGAEQYF. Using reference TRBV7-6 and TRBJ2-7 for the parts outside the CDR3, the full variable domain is GAGVSQSPRYKVTKRGQDVALRCDPISGHVSLYWYRQALGQGPEFLTYFNYEAQQDKSGLPNDRFSAERPEGSISTLTIQRTEQRDSAMYRCASSFLGAEQYFGPGTRLTVT.

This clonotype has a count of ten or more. The CDR3 loop is CASSLGEWETDTQYF. The CDR3 DNA follows: TGTGCCAGCAGCTTAGGGGAGTGGGAAACAGATACGCAGTATTTT. This chain uses TRBV7-3 with TRBJ2-3, with a weak D call TRBD2 (5 bases). Trimming took off 2 bases at V and 3 bases at J, with 12 bases between the two ends. The germline gives CDR1 SGHTA, CDR2 FQGTGA. There are 15 residues in the CDR3.

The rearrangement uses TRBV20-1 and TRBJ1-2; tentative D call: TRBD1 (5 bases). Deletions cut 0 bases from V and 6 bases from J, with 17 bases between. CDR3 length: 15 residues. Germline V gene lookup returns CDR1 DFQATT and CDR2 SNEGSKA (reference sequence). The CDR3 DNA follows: TGCAGTGCTAGAGATCAGGGTTCAGGTTCACATGGCTACACCTTC. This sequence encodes CSARDQGSGSHGYTF.

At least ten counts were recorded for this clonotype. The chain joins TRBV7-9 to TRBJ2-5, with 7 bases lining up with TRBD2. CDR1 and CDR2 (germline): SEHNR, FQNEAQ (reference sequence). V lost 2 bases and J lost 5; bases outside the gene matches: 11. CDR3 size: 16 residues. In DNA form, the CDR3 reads TGTGCCAGCAGCTTACTTACGGCGGGAGTAGGTGAGACCCAGTACTTC. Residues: CASSLLTAGVGETQYF.

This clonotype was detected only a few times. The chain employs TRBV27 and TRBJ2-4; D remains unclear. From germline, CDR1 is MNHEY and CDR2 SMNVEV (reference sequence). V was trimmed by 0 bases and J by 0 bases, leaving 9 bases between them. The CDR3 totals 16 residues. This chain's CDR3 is CASSLSVSLAKNIQYF. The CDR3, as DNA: TGTGCCAGCAGTTTATCGGTCTCATTAGCCAAAAACATTCAGTACTTC.

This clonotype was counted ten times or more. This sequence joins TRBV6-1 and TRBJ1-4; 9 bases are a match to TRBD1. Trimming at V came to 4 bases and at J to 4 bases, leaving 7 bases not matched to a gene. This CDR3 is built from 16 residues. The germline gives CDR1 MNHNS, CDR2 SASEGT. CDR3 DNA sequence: TGTGCCAGCAGTGTCCCGACAGGGGGAGTTAATGAAAAACTGTTTTTT. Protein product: CASSVPTGGVNEKLFF.

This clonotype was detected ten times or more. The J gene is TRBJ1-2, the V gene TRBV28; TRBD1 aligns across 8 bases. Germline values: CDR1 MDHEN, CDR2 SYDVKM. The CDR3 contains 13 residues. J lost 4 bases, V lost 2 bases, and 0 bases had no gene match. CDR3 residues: CASSLQGAYGYTF. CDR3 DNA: TGTGCCAGCAGTTTACAGGGGGCCTATGGCTACACCTTC.

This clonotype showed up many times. The CDR3 loop is CASSDPGTPDGYTF. The CDR3 DNA reads as TGTGCCAGCAGTGACCCCGGGACCCCTGATGGCTACACCTTC. The J gene is TRBJ1-2, the V gene TRBV6-1, with D maybe TRBD1 (5 bases). Germline CDR1 MNHNS, CDR2 SASEGT. V was clipped by 3 bases and J by 6 bases, with 14 bases between them. The CDR3 is 14 amino acids.

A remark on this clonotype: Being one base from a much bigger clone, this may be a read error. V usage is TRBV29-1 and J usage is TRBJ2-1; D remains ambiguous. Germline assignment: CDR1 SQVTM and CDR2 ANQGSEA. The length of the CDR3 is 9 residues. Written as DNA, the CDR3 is TGCAGCGTTGAGGCTGAGCAGCTCTTC. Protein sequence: CSVEAEQLF.

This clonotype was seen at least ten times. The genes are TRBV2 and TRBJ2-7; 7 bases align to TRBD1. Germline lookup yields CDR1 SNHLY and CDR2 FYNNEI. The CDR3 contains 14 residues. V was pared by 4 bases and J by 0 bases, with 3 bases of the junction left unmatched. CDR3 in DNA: TGTGCCAGCAGTGCGGGACAGCCCTCCTACGAGCAGTACTTC. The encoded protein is CASSAGQPSYEQYF.

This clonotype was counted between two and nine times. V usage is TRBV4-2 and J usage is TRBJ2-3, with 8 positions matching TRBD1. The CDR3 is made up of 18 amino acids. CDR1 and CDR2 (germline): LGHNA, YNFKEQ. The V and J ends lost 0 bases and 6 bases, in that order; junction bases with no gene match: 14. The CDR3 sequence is CASSQDRNTGGRDDTQYF. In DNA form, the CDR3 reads TGTGCCAGCAGCCAAGATAGGAATACAGGGGGTAGGGACGATACGCAGTATTTT.

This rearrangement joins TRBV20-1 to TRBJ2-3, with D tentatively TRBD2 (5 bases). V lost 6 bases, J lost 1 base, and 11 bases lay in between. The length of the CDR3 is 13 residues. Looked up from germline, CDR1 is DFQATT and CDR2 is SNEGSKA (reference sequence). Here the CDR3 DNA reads TGCAGTGCCGCCGGCGGGCGCACAGATACGCAGTATTTT. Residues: CSAAGGRTDTQYF.

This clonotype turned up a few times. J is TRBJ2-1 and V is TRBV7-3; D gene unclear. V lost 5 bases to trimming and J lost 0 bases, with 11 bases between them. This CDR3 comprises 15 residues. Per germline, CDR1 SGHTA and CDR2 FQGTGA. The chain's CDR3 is CASSPTTGSYNEQFF. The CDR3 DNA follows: TGTGCCAGCAGCCCGACGACCGGCTCCTACAATGAGCAGTTCTTC. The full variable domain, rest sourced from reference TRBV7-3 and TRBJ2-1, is GAGVSQTPSNKVTEKGKYVELRCDPISGHTALYWYRQSLGQGPEFLIYFQGTGAADDSGLPNDRFFAVRPEGSVSTLKIQRTERGDSAVYLCASSPTTGSYNEQFFGPGTRLTVL.

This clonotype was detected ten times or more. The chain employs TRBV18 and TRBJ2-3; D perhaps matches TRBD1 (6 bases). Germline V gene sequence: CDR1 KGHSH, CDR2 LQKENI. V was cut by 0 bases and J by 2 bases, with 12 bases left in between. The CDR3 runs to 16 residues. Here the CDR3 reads CASSPPQGLNTDTQYF. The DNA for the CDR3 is TGTGCCAGCTCACCACCACAGGGCCTTAACACAGATACGCAGTATTTT. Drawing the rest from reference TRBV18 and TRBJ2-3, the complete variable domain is NAGVMQNPRHLVRRRGQEARLRCSPMKGHSHVYWYRQLPEEGLKFMVYLQKENIIDESGMPKERFSAEFPKEGPSILRIQQVVRGDSAAYFCASSPPQGLNTDTQYFGPGTRLTVL.

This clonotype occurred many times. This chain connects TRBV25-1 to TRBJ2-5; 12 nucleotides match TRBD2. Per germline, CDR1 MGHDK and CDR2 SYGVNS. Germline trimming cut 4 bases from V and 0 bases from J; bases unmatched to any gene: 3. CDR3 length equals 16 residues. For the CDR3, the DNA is TGTGCCAGCAGTGGGAGGACTAGCGGGGACCAAGAGACCCAGTACTTC. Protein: CASSGRTSGDQETQYF.

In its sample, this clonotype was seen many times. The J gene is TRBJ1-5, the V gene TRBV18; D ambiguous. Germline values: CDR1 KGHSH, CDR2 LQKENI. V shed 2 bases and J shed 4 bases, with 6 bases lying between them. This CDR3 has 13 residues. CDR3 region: CASSPGTNQPQHF. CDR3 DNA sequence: TGTGCCAGCTCACCAGGCACAAATCAGCCCCAGCATTTT.

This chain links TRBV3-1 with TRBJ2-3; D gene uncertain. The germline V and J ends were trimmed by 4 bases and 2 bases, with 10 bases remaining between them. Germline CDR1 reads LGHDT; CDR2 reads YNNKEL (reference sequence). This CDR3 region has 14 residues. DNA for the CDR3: TGTGCCAGCAGCCCCTCCTCTTACACAGATACGCAGTATTTT. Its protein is CASSPSSYTDTQYF.

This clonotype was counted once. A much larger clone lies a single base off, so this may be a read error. CDR3 DNA: TGTGCCAGCAGTTTACCTGGCAGGGATCAGCCCCAGCATTTT. Its protein product is CASSLPGRDQPQHF. This chain links TRBV28 with TRBJ1-5; perhaps TRBD1 as D (5 bases). Trimming took 2 bases from V and 5 from J, leaving 10 bases between them. Germline V gene lookup returns CDR1 MDHEN and CDR2 SYDVKM. The CDR3 loop spans 14 amino acids.

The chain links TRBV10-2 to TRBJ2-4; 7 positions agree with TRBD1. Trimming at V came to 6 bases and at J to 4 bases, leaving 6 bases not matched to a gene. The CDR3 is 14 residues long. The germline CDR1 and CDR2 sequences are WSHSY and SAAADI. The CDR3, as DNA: TGCGCCAGCAGACAAACAGGGGCTAAAAACATTCAGTACTTC. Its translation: CASRQTGAKNIQYF.

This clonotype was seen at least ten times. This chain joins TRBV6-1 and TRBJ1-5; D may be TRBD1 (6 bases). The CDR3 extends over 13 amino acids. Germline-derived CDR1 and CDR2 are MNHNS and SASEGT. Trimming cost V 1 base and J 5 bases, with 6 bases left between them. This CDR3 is CASSEGGHQPQHF. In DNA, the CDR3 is TGTGCCAGCAGTGAAGGGGGGCATCAGCCCCAGCATTTT.

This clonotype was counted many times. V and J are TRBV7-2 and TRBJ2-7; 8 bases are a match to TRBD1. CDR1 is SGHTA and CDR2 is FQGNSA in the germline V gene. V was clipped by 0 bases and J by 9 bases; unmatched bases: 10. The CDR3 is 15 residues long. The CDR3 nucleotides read TGTGCCAGCAGCTTAGCGCACGGACAGGGACTGCGGCAGTACTTC. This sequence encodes CASSLAHGQGLRQYF. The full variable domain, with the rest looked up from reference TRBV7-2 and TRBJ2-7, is GAGVSQSPSNKVTEKGKDVELRCDPISGHTALYWYRQSLGQGLEFLIYFQGNSAPDKSGLPSDRFSAERTGGSVSTLTIQRTQQEDSAVYLCASSLAHGQGLRQYFGPGTRLTVT.